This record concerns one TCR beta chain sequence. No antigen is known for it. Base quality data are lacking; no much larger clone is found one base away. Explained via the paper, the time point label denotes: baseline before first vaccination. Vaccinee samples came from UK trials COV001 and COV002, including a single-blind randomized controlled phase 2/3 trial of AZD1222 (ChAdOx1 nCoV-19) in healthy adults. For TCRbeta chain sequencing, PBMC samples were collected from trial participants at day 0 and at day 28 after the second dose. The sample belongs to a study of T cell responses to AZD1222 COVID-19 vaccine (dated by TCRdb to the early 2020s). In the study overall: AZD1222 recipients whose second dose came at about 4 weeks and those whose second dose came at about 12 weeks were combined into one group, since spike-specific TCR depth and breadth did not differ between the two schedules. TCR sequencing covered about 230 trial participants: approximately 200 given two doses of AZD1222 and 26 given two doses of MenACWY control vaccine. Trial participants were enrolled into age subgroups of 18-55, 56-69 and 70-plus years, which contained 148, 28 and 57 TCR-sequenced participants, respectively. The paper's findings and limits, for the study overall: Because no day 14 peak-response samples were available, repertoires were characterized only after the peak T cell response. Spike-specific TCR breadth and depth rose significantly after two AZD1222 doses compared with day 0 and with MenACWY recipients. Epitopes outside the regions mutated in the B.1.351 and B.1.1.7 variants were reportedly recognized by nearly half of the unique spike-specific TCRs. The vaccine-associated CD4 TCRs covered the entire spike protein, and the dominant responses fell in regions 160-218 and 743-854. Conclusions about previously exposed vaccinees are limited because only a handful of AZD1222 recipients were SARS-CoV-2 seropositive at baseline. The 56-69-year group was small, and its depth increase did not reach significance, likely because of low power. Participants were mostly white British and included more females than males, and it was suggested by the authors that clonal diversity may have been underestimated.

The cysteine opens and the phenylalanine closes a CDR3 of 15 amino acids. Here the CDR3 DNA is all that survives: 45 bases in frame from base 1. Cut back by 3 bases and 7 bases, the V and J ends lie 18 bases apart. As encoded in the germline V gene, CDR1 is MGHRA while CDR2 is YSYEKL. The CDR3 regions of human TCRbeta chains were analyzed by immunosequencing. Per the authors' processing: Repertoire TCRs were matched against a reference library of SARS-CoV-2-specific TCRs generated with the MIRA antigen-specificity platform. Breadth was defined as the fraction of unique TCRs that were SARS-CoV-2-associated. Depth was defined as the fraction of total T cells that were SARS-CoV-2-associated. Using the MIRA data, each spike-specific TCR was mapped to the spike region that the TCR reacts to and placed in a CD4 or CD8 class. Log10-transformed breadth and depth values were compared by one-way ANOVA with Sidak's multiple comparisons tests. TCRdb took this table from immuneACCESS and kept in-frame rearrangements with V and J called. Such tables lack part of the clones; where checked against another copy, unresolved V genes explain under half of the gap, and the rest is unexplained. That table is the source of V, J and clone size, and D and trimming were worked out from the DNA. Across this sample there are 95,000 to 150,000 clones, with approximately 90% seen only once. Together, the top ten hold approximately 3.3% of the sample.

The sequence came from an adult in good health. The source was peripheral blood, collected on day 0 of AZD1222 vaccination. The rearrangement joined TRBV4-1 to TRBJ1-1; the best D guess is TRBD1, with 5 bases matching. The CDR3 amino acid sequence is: CASSQSRGMRGEAFF. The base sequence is TGCGCCAGCAGCCAGTCAAGGGGAATGAGAGGTGAAGCTTTCTTT.